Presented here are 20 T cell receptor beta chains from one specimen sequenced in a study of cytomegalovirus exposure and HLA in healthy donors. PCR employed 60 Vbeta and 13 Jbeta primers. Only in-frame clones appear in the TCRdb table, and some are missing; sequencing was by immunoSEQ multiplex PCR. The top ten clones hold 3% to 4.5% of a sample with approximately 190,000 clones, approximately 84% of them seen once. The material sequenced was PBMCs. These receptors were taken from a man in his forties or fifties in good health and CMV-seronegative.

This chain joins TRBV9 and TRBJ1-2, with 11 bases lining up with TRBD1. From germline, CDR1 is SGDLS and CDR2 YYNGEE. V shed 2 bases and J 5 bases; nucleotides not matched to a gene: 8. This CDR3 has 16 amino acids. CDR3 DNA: TGTGCCAGCAGCGTGGGACAGGGGGACAGTGGTTATGGCTACACCTTC. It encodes CASSVGQGDSGYGYTF.

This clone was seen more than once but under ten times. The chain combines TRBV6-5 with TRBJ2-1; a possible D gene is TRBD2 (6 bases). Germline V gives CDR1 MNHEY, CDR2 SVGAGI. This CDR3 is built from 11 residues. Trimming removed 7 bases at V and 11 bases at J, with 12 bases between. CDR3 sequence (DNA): TGTGCCAGCACAAACGGGGGACAGCAGTTCTTC. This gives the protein CASTNGGQQFF.

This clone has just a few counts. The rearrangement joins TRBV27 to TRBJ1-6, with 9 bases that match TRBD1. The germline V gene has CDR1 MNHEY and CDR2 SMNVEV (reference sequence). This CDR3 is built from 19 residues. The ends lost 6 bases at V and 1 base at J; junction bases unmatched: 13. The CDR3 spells CASSPDRGRERSYNSPLHF. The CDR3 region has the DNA TGTGCCAGCAGCCCGGACAGGGGCCGAGAAAGGTCCTATAATTCACCCCTCCACTTT.

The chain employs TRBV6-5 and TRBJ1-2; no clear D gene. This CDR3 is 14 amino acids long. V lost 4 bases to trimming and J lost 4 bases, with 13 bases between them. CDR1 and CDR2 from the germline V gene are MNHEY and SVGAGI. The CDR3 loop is CASSSSADTYGYTF. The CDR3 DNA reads TGTGCCAGCAGTTCCTCCGCAGATACCTATGGCTACACCTTC.

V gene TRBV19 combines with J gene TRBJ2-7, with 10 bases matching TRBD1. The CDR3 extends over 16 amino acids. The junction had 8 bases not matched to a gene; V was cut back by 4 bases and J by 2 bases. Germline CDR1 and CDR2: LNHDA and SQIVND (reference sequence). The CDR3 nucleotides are TGTGCCAGTAGTACCTCACCGGGACAGGGGACCTACGAGCAGTACTTC. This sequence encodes CASSTSPGQGTYEQYF.

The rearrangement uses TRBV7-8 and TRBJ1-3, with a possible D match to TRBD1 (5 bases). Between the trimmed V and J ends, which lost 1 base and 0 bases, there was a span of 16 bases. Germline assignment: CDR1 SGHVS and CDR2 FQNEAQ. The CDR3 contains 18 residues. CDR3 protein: CASSLGLGQGPSGNTIYF. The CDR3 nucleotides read TGTGCCAGCAGCTTAGGATTGGGGCAGGGTCCCTCTGGAAACACCATATATTTT.

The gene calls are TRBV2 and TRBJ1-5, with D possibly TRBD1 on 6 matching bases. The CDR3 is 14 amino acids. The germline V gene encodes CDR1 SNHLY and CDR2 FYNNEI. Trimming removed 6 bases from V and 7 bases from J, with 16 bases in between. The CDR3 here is CASRGARGGQPQHF. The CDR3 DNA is TGTGCCAGCAGGGGGGCCAGGGGTGGGCAGCCCCAGCATTTT.

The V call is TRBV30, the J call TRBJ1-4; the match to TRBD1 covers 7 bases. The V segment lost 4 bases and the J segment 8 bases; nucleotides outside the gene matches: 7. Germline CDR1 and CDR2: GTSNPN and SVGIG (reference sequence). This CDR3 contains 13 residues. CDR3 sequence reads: CAWNDRVVEKLFF. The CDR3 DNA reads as TGTGCCTGGAACGACAGGGTGGTAGAAAAACTGTTTTTT. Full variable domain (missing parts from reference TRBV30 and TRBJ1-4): SQTIHQWPATLVQPVGSPLSLECTVEGTSNPNLYWYRQAAGRGLQLLFYSVGIGQISSEVPQNLSASRPQDRQFILSSKKLLLSDSGFYLCAWNDRVVEKLFFGSGTQLSVL.

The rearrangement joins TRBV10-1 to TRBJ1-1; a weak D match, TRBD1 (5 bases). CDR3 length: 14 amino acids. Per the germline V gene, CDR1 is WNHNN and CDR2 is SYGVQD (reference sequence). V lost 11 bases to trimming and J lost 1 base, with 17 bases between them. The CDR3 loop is CAPLKQASNTEAFF. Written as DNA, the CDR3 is TGCGCCCCTCTTAAACAGGCCTCGAACACTGAAGCTTTCTTT.

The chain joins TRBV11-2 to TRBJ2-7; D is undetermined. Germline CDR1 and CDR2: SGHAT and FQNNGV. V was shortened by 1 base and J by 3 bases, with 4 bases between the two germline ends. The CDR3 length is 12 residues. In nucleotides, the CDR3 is TGTGCCAGCAGCTTAGCCGGCTACGAGCAGTACTTC. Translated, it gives CASSLAGYEQYF.

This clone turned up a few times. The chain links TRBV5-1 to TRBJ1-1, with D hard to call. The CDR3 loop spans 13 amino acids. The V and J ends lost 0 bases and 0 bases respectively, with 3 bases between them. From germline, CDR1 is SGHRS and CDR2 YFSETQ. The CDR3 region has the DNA TGCGCCAGCAGCTTGGCCTTGAACACTGAAGCTTTCTTT. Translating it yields CASSLALNTEAFF.

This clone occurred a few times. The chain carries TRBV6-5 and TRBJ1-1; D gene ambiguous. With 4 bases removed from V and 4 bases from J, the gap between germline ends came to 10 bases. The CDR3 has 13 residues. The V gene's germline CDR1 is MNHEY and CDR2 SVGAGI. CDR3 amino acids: CASSFQRSTEAFF. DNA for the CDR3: TGTGCCAGCAGTTTCCAACGGTCCACTGAAGCTTTCTTT.

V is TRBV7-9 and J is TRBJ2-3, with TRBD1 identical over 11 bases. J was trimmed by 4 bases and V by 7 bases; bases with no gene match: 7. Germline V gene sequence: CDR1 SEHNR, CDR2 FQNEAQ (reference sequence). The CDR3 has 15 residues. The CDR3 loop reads CASTKGTGGADTQYF. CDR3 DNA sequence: TGTGCCAGCACAAAAGGGACAGGGGGTGCAGATACGCAGTATTTT.

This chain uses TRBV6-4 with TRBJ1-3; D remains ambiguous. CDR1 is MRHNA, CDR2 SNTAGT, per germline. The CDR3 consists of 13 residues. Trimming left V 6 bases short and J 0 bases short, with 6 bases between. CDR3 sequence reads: CASRANSGNTIYF. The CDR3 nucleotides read TGTGCCAGCAGGGCAAACTCTGGAAACACCATATATTTT.

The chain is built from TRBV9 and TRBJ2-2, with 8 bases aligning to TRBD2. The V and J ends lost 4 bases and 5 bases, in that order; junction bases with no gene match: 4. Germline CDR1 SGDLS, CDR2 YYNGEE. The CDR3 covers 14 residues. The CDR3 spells CASSSSGGTGELFF. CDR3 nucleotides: TGTGCCAGCAGCTCCTCGGGAGGGACCGGGGAGCTGTTTTTT. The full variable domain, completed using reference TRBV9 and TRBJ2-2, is DSGVTQTPKHLITATGQRVTLRCSPRSGDLSVYWYQQSLDQGLQFLIQYYNGEERAKGNILERFSAQQFPDLHSELNLSSLELGDSALYFCASSSSGGTGELFFGEGSRLTVL.

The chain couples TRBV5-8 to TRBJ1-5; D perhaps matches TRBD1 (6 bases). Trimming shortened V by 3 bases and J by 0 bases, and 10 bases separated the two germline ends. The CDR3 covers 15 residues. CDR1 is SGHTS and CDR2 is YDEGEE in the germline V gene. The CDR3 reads CASSSTGNSNQPQHF. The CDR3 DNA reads TGTGCCAGCAGCTCCACAGGGAATAGCAATCAGCCCCAGCATTTT.

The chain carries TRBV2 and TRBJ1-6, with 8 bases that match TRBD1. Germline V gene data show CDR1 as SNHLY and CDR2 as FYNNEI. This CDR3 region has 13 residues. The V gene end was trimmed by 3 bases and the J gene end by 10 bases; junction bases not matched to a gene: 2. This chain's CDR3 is CASSEDRDSPLHF. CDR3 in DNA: TGTGCCAGCAGTGAGGACAGGGACTCACCCCTCCACTTT.

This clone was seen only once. The CDR3 sequence is CASSPQNGGAGELFF. The DNA for the CDR3 is TGTGCCAGCAGCCCGCAAAACGGGGGGGCCGGGGAGCTGTTTTTT. The chain joins TRBV5-6 to TRBJ2-2, with 8 bases lining up with TRBD2. With 4 bases clipped from V and 6 bases from J, the junction kept 8 bases outside the gene matches. This CDR3 contains 15 residues. Looked up from germline, CDR1 is SGHDT and CDR2 is YYEEEE. The full variable domain, its missing parts supplied by reference TRBV5-6 and TRBJ2-2, is DAGVTQSPTHLIKTRGQQVTLRCSPKSGHDTVSWYQQALGQGPQFIFQYYEEEERQRGNFPDRFSGHQFPNYSSELNVNALLLGDSALYLCASSPQNGGAGELFFGEGSRLTVL.

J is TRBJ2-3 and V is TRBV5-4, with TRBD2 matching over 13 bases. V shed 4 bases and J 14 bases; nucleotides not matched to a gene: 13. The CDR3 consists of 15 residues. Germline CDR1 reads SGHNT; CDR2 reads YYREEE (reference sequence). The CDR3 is CASSQKTSGGGVGYF. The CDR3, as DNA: TGTGCCAGCAGCCAAAAAACTAGCGGGGGGGGAGTAGGGTATTTT.

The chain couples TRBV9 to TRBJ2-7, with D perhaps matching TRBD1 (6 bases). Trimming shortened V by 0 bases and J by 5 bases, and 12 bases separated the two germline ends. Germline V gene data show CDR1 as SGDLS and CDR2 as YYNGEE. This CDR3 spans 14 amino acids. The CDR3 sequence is CASSVEGDPDEQYF. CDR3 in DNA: TGTGCCAGCAGCGTAGAGGGGGACCCTGACGAGCAGTACTTC.